This record looks at one TCR beta chain sequence and its context. The antigen remains unidentified. From its re-call of the 5' RACE reads, TCRdb lists each CDR3 protein once, without DNA. Its clone listing holds a few hundred thousand distinct CDR3 sequences. The entry originates in a study of T cells expressing NK-cell markers. General observations from the study: Of CD8+ T cells, 1.0-7.0% belonged to dominant NKG2C+ clonotypes in six or seven donors. Dominance of the CD3+CD56-NKG2C+ fraction by these clonotypes also held in four donors.

The sequenced material came from blood T cells: a sorted CD56 or NKG2C T cell subset, CD4+ or CD8+ T cells, or bulk PBMC T cells (not recorded which). The sequence was obtained from a man aged 18 to 69 in good health.

The CDR3 here is CASSVGPAGNQPQHF. V and J are TRBV27 and TRBJ1-5; TCRdb calls TRBD1, which cannot be checked without DNA. The V gene's germline CDR1 is MNHEY and CDR2 SMNVEV (reference sequence). The CDR3 is 15 amino acids.